This T cell receptor beta chain was captured by sequencing in a study of beta chain features in type 1 diabetes. Study as a whole: Examined across all samples were approximately 99 million sorted cells.

General observations from the study: Across all four CD4+ subsets, people with type 1 diabetes showed modestly shorter TCRB CDR3s. Type 1 diabetes patients had fewer VDJ junction insertions and more deletions.

Expressed TCRB transcripts were sequenced because the isolated RNA had all been reverse transcribed beforehand. Method: immunoSEQ multiplex PCR; TCRdb's copy keeps in-frame clones and lacks some. In the table there are hundreds of thousands of clones, roughly 15% of which are singletons. The CDR3 extends over 15 amino acids. CDR1 SNHLY and CDR2 FYNNEI come from the germline V gene. V was cut by 6 bases and J by 5 bases, with 19 bases left in between. Sorting that relied on CD45RO/CCR7/CD25/CD127/CD95/CD27 yielded CD4+ naive, central memory, regulatory and stem cell-like memory cells. On this clone itself: Its matching antigen is unknown.

The sequencing sample was made of central memory CD4+ T cells from blood. This sequence was found in a man under 40 in good health. V gene TRBV2 combines with J gene TRBJ1-2; D is perhaps TRBD1 (6 bases). Here the CDR3 reads CASRTGPPRAYGYTF. For the CDR3, the DNA is TGTGCCAGCAGGACAGGCCCACCCCGCGCTTATGGCTACACCTTC.